This TCR beta chain was sequenced during a study of blood T cell repertoires in COVID-19. The protocol was immunoSEQ multiplex PCR, while the TCRdb copy is restricted to in-frame clones and leaves out a portion. The sample consists of approximately 210,000 clones, around 82% of them appearing once. There are a few counts of this clone. The sequence came from a woman in her forties with acute or convalescent COVID-19. The material sequenced was peripheral blood.

In DNA form, the CDR3 reads TGTGCCATCCCCCGTCCCACCGGGGAGCTGTTTTTT. The encoded protein is CAIPRPTGELFF. The chain links TRBV10-3 to TRBJ2-2; D gene unclear. In germline, CDR1 is ENHRY, CDR2 SYGVKD. This CDR3 is built from 12 residues. Trimming cost V 8 bases and J 4 bases, with 8 bases left between them.